The source of this T cell receptor (beta chain) is a study of OX40 agonist ivuxolimab in advanced cancers. In the study overall: The drug used for patients, ivuxolimab, was an agonistic anti-OX40 (CD134) antibody. Roughly two fifths of patients had received prior checkpoint inhibitor therapy. Study-wide points: At doses 0.1 to 3.0 mg/kg, CD4+ and CD8+ clones expanded.

Deletions cut 4 bases from V and 0 bases from J, with 8 bases between. Germline lookup yields CDR1 SGHRS and CDR2 YFSETQ. The CDR3 runs 14 residues. Exclusion applied to patients with autoimmune disease history or systemic immunosuppression. In the case of this clone: Its target is unknown.

Repertoires were generated with immunoSEQ multiplex PCR, while TCRdb's copy carries only in-frame clones and drops some. The sample lists fewer than 90,000 clones; about 88% were seen once. This chain connects TRBV5-1 to TRBJ1-3; D is unclear. The clonotype was recovered from an adult with an advanced solid tumor such as melanoma, head and neck, liver or kidney cancer. Here the sequenced sample was CD4+ or CD8+ T cells sorted from blood, taken in a trial of the OX40 agonist ivuxolimab. The DNA of the CDR3 is TGCGCCAGCAGCGAAGGGAGCTCTGGAAACACCATATATTTT. It yields the protein CASSEGSSGNTIYF. The full variable domain, its missing parts supplied by reference TRBV5-1 and TRBJ1-3, is KAGVTQTPRYLIKTRGQQVTLSCSPISGHRSVSWYQQTPGQGLQFLFEYFSETQRNKGNFPGRFSGRQFSNSRSEMNVSTLELGDSALYLCASSEGSSGNTIYFGEGSWLTVV.